Listed below are T cell receptor beta chains from one sample, sequenced in a study of T cells in Graves' hyperthyroidism and ophthalmopathy. Using its own MiXCR run on the multiplex PCR reads, TCRdb lists one record per CDR3 protein. The table lists about 400,000 distinct CDR3 sequences, roughly an eighth of them singletons. Sequenced input: blood. The receptors stem from a man aged 45-65 years with Graves' ophthalmopathy. The CDR3 runs from the conserved cysteine through the conserved F or W. The order of the fields is V gene, D gene, clone size, J gene, CDR3 DNA, CDR3 protein. The D gene is left open where the match is weak. The listing skips clone size in some rows; elsewhere it reads once, few, many or a size class.

>TRBV9|.|few|TRBJ1-4
TGTGCCAGCAGTCGGCCCGGCGTCGTAGGGGAAAAACTGTTTTTT
CASSRPGVVGEKLFF
>TRBV24-1|.|few|TRBJ2-3
TGTGCCACCAGTGATTTGGGTGGGAAAGCAGATACGCAGTATTTT
CATSDLGGKADTQYF
>TRBV20-1|.|many|TRBJ1-5
TGCAGTGCCCAGATGGGCAGGGCCCAGCCCCAGCATTTT
CSAQMGRAQPQHF
>TRBV27|.|many|TRBJ2-1
TGTGCCAGCAGTTTGGCCCGCTACAATGAGCAGTTCTTC
CASSLARYNEQFF
>TRBV20-1|.|many|TRBJ1-1
TGCAGTGCCCAGGGTTCCCAGGCAGGGGCAAGGACGAACACTGAAGCTTTCTTT
CSAQGSQAGARTNTEAFF
>TRBV20-1|.|many|TRBJ2-1
TGCAGTGCTAATGAATTGGATAATGAGCAGTTCTTC
CSANELDNEQFF
>TRBV20-1|.|many|TRBJ2-2
TGCAGTGCCCTACCCAGGGGCACCGGGGAGCTGTTTTTT
CSALPRGTGELFF
>TRBV2|TRBD1|many|TRBJ1-2
TGTGCCAGCAGTGTAGACCGGGACAGGGTTTTCGGTGACTATGGCTACACCTTC
CASSVDRDRVFGDYGYTF
>TRBV19|TRBD1|few|TRBJ2-1
TGTGCCAGTAGGAACACAGGGGGCCCCTTGCTTGAGCAGTTCTTC
CASRNTGGPLLEQFF
>TRBV7-6|TRBD1|many|TRBJ2-7
TGTGCCACAGGACAGGACCTTTACGAGCAGTACTTC
CATGQDLYEQYF
>TRBV2|.|many|TRBJ1-1
TGTGCCAGCAGCGGACCGTTGAACACTGAAGCTTTCTTT
CASSGPLNTEAFF
>TRBV12-3/TRBV12-4|TRBD2|few|TRBJ2-3
TGTGCCAGCAGTATTGCTAGCGGGAGCGGTCCGGATACGCAGTATTTT
CASSIASGSGPDTQYF
>TRBV12-5|.|many|TRBJ1-1
TGTGCTAGTGGTTTGGAACCGAACACTGAAGCTTTCTTT
CASGLEPNTEAFF
>TRBV7-9|TRBD1|many|TRBJ2-3
TGTGCCAGCAGCTCGATCTTCCGGGACAGGAGCACAGATACGCAGTATTTT
CASSSIFRDRSTDTQYF
>TRBV27|.|many|TRBJ2-1
TGTGCCAGCAGTTTAGAGGCTTCGAGCTCCTACAATGAGCAGTTCTTC
CASSLEASSSYNEQFF
>TRBV7-9|.|.|TRBJ2-1
TGTGCCAGCAGCTTAGTTAAAGTAGGCAGAACAAGCTCCTACAATGAGCAGTTCTTC
CASSLVKVGRTSSYNEQFF
>TRBV2|.|.|TRBJ1-3
TGTGCCACTACTCGAGAGGGCGTTGGAAACACCATATATTTT
CATTREGVGNTIYF
>TRBV5-6|.|few|TRBJ2-7
TGTGCCAGCAGACGCGAAACAGGGAACTACGAGCAGTACTTC
CASRRETGNYEQYF
>TRBV30|TRBD1|many|TRBJ2-7
TGTGCCTGTGTTCTCAGGGGGCGCTACGAGCAGTACTTC
CACVLRGRYEQYF
>TRBV7-8|.|many|TRBJ1-1
TGTGCCAGCAGCTTAGGGAGTGCAATGAACACTGAAGCTTTCTTT
CASSLGSAMNTEAFF
>TRBV25-1|.|few|TRBJ2-1
TGTGCCAGCAGTGAACAAGGAGGGGGGGATGAGCAGTTCTTC
CASSEQGGGDEQFF
>TRBV7-9|TRBD2|many|TRBJ2-7
TGTGCCAGCAGCCATCGGGAGGGACTTAGGGGCGAGCAGTACTTC
CASSHREGLRGEQYF
>TRBV12-3/TRBV12-4|.|.|TRBJ2-5
TGTGCCAGCAGTTTAGGCGGGGGCCCGACCCAGTACTTC
CASSLGGGPTQYF
>TRBV20-1|.|many|TRBJ2-5
TGCAGTGCAACACCTCGACAGCGGACGCGGGGGACCCAGTACTTC
CSATPRQRTRGTQYF
>TRBV2|.|many|TRBJ1-1
TGTGCCAGCACCTTGGGGCGGAACACTGAAGCTTTCTTT
CASTLGRNTEAFF
>TRBV11-2|.|many|TRBJ2-1
TGTGCCAGCAGCCTGTCTTCTAGCGATTGGGTTAGGCATGAGCAGTTCTTC
CASSLSSSDWVRHEQFF
>TRBV28|TRBD2|many|TRBJ2-1
TGTGCCAGCAGTTCCCCCGGCGGGAGCTCCTACAATGAGCAGTTCTTC
CASSSPGGSSYNEQFF
>TRBV4-1|.|.|TRBJ2-1
TGCGCCAGCAGCCAAGTATTCACAGATTCTTGGAATGAGCAGTTCTTC
CASSQVFTDSWNEQFF
>TRBV19|.|few|TRBJ1-2
TGTGCCAGTAGTGACCGCCTGACCCCGCCAAGCGGCTACACCTTC
CASSDRLTPPSGYTF
>TRBV12-3/TRBV12-4|.|many|TRBJ2-7
TGTGCCAGCACCCCATGGGGGCTGGACGAGCAGTACTTC
CASTPWGLDEQYF
>TRBV30|.|many|TRBJ1-1
TGTGCCTGCTGGACAGAAAAAGCTTTCTTT
CACWTEKAFF
>TRBV3-1|TRBD2|many|TRBJ2-5
TGTGCCAGCAGCCGTCAATCCCCGGAACTAGCGGGTCAAGAGACCCAGTACTTC
CASSRQSPELAGQETQYF
>TRBV12-3/TRBV12-4|.|many|TRBJ1-2
TGTGCCAGCAGTCCTACGGGGCGGGCTTTCGGCTACACCTTC
CASSPTGRAFGYTF
>TRBV5-1|.|.|TRBJ2-5
TGCGCCAGCAGATTTGAGGGCGGGGAGACCCAGTACTTC
CASRFEGGETQYF
>TRBV7-6|TRBD2|few|TRBJ2-7
TGTGCCAGCAGCCCTGGCTCCGGGACTAGCACTTTTACCTACGAGCAGTACTTC
CASSPGSGTSTFTYEQYF
>TRBV28|TRBD2|.|TRBJ2-5
TGTGCCAGCAGCCACGGACCCACTAGCGGGAGGGCCTGGGAGACCCAGTACTTC
CASSHGPTSGRAWETQYF
>TRBV20-1|.|many|TRBJ2-7
TGCAGTGCTAGAGATCCGCTGGGGGTGGATAACTACGAGCAGTACTTC
CSARDPLGVDNYEQYF
>TRBV28|TRBD1|many|TRBJ2-1
TGTGCCAGCAGTTTAGCCGGGACAGGGGTTTACAATGAGCAGTTCTTC
CASSLAGTGVYNEQFF
>TRBV20-1|TRBD2|many|TRBJ2-3
TGCAGTGTAGCGGGAGGGAGCACAGATACGCAGTATTTT
CSVAGGSTDTQYF
>TRBV29-1|.|few|TRBJ2-5
TGCAGCGTTGAAGGGTTGGGGGGATGGAGAGAGACCCAGTACTTC
CSVEGLGGWRETQYF
>TRBV9|.|many|TRBJ1-1
TGTGCCAGCAGTCCGGGGGCGCGGACTGAAGCTTTCTTT
CASSPGARTEAFF
>TRBV27|TRBD2|many|TRBJ2-3
TGTGCCAGCAGCTTGGCAGCGGGAGTTACGCAGTATTTT
CASSLAAGVTQYF
>TRBV27|.|many|TRBJ1-2
TGTGCCAGCAGTTTGATAGGGGGTGACTATGGCTACACCTTC
CASSLIGGDYGYTF
>TRBV9|.|many|TRBJ2-5
TGTGCCAGCAGTCTAGAGGGGGGTGGTGCAGAGACCCAGTACTTC
CASSLEGGGAETQYF
>TRBV6-1|.|few|TRBJ1-1
TGTGCCAGCAGTGAAGTTGGGGGGGGGGACACTGAAGCTTTCTTT
CASSEVGGGDTEAFF
>TRBV11-3|TRBD2|many|TRBJ2-1
TGTGCCAGCAGCTCCCTAGCGGGAGGTACGGATGAGCAGTTCTTC
CASSSLAGGTDEQFF
>TRBV3-1|.|many|TRBJ1-6
TGTGCCAGCAGCCAAGAGCTTAATTCACCCCTCCACTTT
CASSQELNSPLHF
>TRBV7-2|.|many|TRBJ2-1
TGTGCCAGCAGCTCTAGGGGGGTGTCCTACAATGAGCAGTTCTTC
CASSSRGVSYNEQFF
>TRBV24-1|.|many|TRBJ2-3
TGTGCCACCAGTAGTTCCTACCGGGACTCCCGCACAGATACGCAGTATTTT
CATSSSYRDSRTDTQYF
>TRBV7-3|.|many|TRBJ1-1
TGTGCCAGCAGCGACGCAGGGTATTCGAACACTGAAGCTTTCTTT
CASSDAGYSNTEAFF